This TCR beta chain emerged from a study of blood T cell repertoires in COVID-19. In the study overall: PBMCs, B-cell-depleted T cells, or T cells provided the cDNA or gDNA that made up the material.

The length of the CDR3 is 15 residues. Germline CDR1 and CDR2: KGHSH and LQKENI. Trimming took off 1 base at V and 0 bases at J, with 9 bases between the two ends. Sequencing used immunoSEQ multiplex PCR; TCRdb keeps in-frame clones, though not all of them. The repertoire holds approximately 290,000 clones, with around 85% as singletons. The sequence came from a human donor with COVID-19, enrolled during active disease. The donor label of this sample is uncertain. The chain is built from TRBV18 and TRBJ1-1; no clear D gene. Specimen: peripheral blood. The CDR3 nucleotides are TGTGCCAGCTCACCACTACAGAGAATGAACACTGAAGCTTTCTTT. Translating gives CASSPLQRMNTEAFF.